This entry features one T cell receptor (beta chain) sequence. Authors' data handling: Amplification of reference gene primers provided the estimated nucleated cell counts. The table came from immunoSEQ multiplex PCR; TCRdb's copy has only in-frame clones and leaves some out. The DNA gave D and trimming, while V, J and clone size come from that table. The repertoire holds about 150,000 clones, with about 79% as singletons. The data were taken from a study of blood T cell repertoires in COVID-19. Whole-study context: Spain, Italy and the United States supplied samples that represented acute and convalescent COVID-19. T cells, B-cell-depleted T cells, or PBMCs provided the cDNA or gDNA that served as material.

Deletions cut 0 bases from V and 3 bases from J, with 15 bases between. The CDR3 runs 16 residues. The sample consisted of peripheral blood. The receptor's source is a woman between 45 and 60 years old with acute or convalescent COVID-19. The genes are TRBV23-1 and TRBJ2-7; tentative D call: TRBD2 (5 bases). TRBV23-1 is placed among ORFs of uncertain function. DNA for the CDR3: TGCGCCAGCAGTCAATCGGGGAGCGGAAGCTTCTACGAGCAGTACTTC. This encodes CASSQSGSGSFYEQYF.